The source of this T cell receptor beta chain is a study of cytomegalovirus exposure and HLA in healthy donors. Study-wide results and limits: A few chains tied to CMV proved CMV antigen-specific in vitro. Generally TCR sequences proved uncommon, though certain public TCRs appeared in numerous donors. The study put 150 or so TCR beta chains on its list as cytomegalovirus-associated. It was found in a later analysis that first-cohort TCR clusters tended to co-occur in the 100 to 150 validation repertoires.

Only in-frame clones appear in the TCRdb table, and some are missing; sequencing was by immunoSEQ multiplex PCR. The sample holds about 130,000 clones, approximately 92% seen once. Germline CDR1 and CDR2: LGHNA and YSLEER. The CDR3 extends over 15 amino acids. Trimming at V came to 3 bases and at J to 2 bases, leaving 4 bases not matched to a gene. About this clone itself: Its antigen is still unknown.

The chain has TRBV4-3 and TRBJ2-3; the match to TRBD2 covers 8 bases. The specimen was PBMCs. The source is a woman younger than 30 in good health and CMV-seropositive. The CDR3 sequence: CASSHPGLDTDTQYF. In nucleotides, the CDR3 is TGCGCCAGCAGCCACCCGGGACTAGACACAGATACGCAGTATTTT.